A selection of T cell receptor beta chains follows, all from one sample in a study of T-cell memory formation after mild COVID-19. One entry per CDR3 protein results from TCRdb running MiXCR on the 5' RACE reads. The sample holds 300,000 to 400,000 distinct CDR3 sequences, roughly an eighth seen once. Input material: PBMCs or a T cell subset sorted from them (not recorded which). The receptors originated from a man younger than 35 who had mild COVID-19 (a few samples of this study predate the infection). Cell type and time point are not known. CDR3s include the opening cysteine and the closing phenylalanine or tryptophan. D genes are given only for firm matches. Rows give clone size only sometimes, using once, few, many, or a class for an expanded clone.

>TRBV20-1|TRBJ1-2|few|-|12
CSASVSYYGYTF
TGCAGTGCTAGCGTCTCCTACTATGGCTACACCTTC
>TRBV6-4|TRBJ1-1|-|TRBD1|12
CATQGRLTEAFF
TGTGCCACACAGGGGAGGCTCACTGAAGCTTTCTTT
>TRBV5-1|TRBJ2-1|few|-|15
CASSLVLASGDEQFF
TGCGCCAGCAGCTTGGTTCTAGCGAGTGGCGATGAGCAGTTCTTC
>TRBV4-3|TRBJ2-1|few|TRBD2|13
CASSRERGGGMFF
TGCGCCAGCAGCCGAGAGCGGGGGGGAGGTATGTTCTTC
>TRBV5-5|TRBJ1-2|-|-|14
CASSLVREGNGYTF
TGTGCCAGCAGCTTAGTCAGGGAAGGAAATGGCTACACCTTC
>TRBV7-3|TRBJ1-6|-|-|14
CASSFGGDGSPLHF
TGTGCCAGCAGCTTCGGGGGCGACGGTTCACCCCTCCACTTT
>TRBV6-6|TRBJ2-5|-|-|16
CASSPKLRGGEETQYF
TGTGCCAGCAGTCCTAAGCTCAGGGGGGGTGAGGAGACCCAGTACTTC
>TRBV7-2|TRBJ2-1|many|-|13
CASSLNAANSQFF
TGTGCCAGCAGCTTAAATGCGGCCAATTCCCAGTTCTTC
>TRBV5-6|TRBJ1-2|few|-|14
CASSLGLGDYGYTF
TGTGCCAGCAGCTTGGGTCTAGGCGACTATGGCTACACCTTC
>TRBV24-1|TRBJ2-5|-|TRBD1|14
CATSDWGQEETQYF
TGTGCCACCAGTGATTGGGGACAGGAGGAGACCCAGTACTTC
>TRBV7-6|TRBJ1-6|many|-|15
CASSLRRGGNSPLHF
TGTGCCAGCAGCTTACGGCGGGGTGGGAATTCACCCCTCCACTTT
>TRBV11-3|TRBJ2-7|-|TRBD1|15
CASSRGQGEGYEQYF
TGTGCCAGCAGCCGGGGACAGGGGGAAGGATACGAGCAGTACTTC
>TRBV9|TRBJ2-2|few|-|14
CASSVARNTGELFF
TGTGCCAGCAGCGTAGCCCGCAACACCGGGGAGCTGTTTTTT
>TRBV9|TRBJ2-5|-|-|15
CASSVGSGVRETQYF
TGTGCCAGCAGCGTAGGATCGGGGGTTAGAGAGACCCAGTACTTC
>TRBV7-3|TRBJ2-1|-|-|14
CASSVLIRYNEQFF
TGTGCCAGCAGCGTACTCATACGGTATAATGAGCAGTTCTTC
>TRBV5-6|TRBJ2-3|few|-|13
CASTWGRSDTQYF
TGTGCCAGCACCTGGGGGAGGTCTGATACGCAGTATTTT
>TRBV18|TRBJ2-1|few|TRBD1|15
CASSPPGTGYNEQFF
TGTGCCAGCTCACCACCCGGGACAGGGTACAATGAGCAGTTCTTC
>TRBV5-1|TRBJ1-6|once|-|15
CASSLDGASNSPLHF
TGCGCCAGCAGCTTGGACGGGGCATCTAATTCACCCCTCCACTTT
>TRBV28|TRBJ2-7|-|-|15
CASSVSRTASYEQYF
TGTGCCAGCAGTGTTTCAAGGACCGCGTCCTACGAGCAGTACTTC
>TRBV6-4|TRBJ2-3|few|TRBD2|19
CASSDETSGPINSTDTQYF
TGTGCCAGCAGTGACGAGACTAGCGGGCCCATTAATAGCACAGATACGCAGTATTTT
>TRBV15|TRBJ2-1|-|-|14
CATSRDLLLGEQFF
TGTGCCACCAGCAGAGATCTCCTCCTGGGTGAGCAGTTCTTC
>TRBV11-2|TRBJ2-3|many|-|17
CASSLDVGRARADTQYF
TGTGCCAGCAGCTTAGATGTCGGCAGGGCTCGAGCAGATACGCAGTATTTT
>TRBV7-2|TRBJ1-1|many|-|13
CASSFMGSTEAFF
TGTGCCAGCAGCTTTATGGGGTCGACTGAAGCTTTCTTT
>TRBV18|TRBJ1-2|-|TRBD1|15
CASSGTGTGTYGYTF
TGTGCCAGCTCAGGAACCGGGACAGGGACCTATGGCTACACCTTC
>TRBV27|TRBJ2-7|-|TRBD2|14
CASSWWGGSYEQYF
TGTGCCAGCAGTTGGTGGGGGGGAAGTTACGAGCAGTACTTC
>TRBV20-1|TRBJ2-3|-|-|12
CSARLPLDTQYF
TGCAGTGCTAGATTGCCATTAGATACGCAGTATTTT
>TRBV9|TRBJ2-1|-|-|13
CASSVEDYNEQFF
TGTGCCAGCAGCGTAGAAGACTACAATGAGCAGTTCTTC
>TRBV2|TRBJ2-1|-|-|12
CASRDSYNEQFF
TGTGCCAGCAGGGACAGCTACAATGAGCAGTTCTTC
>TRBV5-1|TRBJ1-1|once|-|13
CASSVRRTTEAFF
TGCGCCAGCAGCGTCAGGCGAACCACTGAAGCTTTCTTT
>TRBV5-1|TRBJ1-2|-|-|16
CASSLASGPVLYGYTF
TGCGCCAGCAGCTTGGCCTCTGGACCGGTACTCTATGGCTACACCTTC
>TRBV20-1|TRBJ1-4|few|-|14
CSARDSRRSEKLFF
TGCAGTGCTAGAGATAGCAGGAGAAGTGAAAAACTGTTTTTT
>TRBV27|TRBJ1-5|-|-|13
CASSRLQWEPQHF
TGTGCCAGCAGTCGACTCCAGTGGGAGCCCCAGCATTTT
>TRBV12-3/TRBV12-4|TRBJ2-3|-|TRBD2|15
CASSFLAGDGGTQYF
TGTGCCAGCAGTTTCCTCGCGGGGGACGGCGGTACGCAGTATTTT
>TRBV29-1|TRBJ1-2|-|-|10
CSVQGAGYTF
TGCAGCGTCCAGGGCGCTGGCTACACCTTC
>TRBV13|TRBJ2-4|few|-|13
CASSTTRGNIQYF
TGTGCCAGCAGCACGACTAGAGGGAACATTCAGTACTTC
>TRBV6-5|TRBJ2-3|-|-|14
CASKAGLSTDTQYF
TGTGCCAGCAAGGCCGGACTTAGCACAGATACGCAGTATTTT
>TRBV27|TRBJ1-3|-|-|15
CASSFRGRSGNTIYF
TGTGCCAGCAGTTTTCGGGGGCGCTCTGGAAACACCATATATTTT
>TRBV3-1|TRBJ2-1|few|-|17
CASSQWKGRSSYNEQFF
TGTGCCAGCAGCCAATGGAAGGGACGTAGCTCCTACAATGAGCAGTTCTTC
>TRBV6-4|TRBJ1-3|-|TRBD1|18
CASSPGQGVFESGNTIYF
TGTGCCAGCAGCCCGGGACAGGGGGTTTTCGAATCTGGAAACACCATATATTTT
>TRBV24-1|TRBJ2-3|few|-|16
CATSDLTRDRADTQYF
TGTGCCACCAGTGATTTGACCCGGGATAGAGCAGATACGCAGTATTTT
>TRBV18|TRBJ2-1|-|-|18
CASSPRGSGTITYNEQFF
TGTGCCAGCTCACCACGTGGTAGTGGGACCATTACCTACAATGAGCAGTTCTTC
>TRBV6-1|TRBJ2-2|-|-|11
CATRNTGELFF
TGTGCCACCAGGAACACCGGGGAGCTGTTTTTT
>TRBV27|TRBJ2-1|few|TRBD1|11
CASSGTGGSFF
TGTGCCAGCAGCGGGACAGGGGGTTCGTTCTTC
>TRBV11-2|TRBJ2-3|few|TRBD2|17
CASSLVGGGPYSDTQYF
TGTGCCAGCAGCTTAGTCGGGGGGGGGCCGTATTCAGATACGCAGTATTTT
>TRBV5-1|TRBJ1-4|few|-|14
CASSFQGRNEKLIF
TGCGCCAGCAGCTTCCAGGGGCGGAATGAAAAACTGATTTTT
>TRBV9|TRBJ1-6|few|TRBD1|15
CASNPGGSYNSPLHF
TGTGCCAGCAATCCAGGGGGGTCCTATAATTCACCCCTCCACTTT
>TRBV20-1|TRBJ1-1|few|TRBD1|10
CSASDRAAFF
TGCAGTGCTTCAGACAGGGCGGCTTTCTTT
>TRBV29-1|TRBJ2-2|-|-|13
CSVELAAAGELFF
TGCAGCGTTGAACTAGCTGCGGCCGGGGAGCTGTTTTTT
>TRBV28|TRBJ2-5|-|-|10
CASLGETQYF
TGTGCCAGCCTGGGCGAGACCCAGTACTTC
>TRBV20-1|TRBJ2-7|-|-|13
CSAPGTGAYEQYF
TGCAGTGCTCCCGGGACTGGAGCCTACGAGCAGTACTTC
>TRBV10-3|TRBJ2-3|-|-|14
CATAWGSSTDTQYF
TGTGCCACCGCGTGGGGCAGCTCCACAGATACGCAGTATTTT
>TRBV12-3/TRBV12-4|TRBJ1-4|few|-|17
CASSFWSRELANEKLFF
TGTGCCAGCAGTTTTTGGTCTAGGGAGCTGGCTAATGAAAAACTGTTTTTT